This TCR beta chain was recovered during a study of cytomegalovirus exposure and HLA in healthy donors. Across the study: Out of 150 million to 200 million T cells, an earlier analysis found around 120 million unique TCR beta sequences in total. In an early release, HLA-typed donors contributed roughly 85 million unique TCR sequences. Study-wide findings and caveats: Accounts indicate the classifier identified cytomegalovirus status with strong specificity and sensitivity.

As regards this clone: Antigen: not known.

Both 60 Vbeta primers and 13 Jbeta primers went into the PCR. Here immunoSEQ multiplex PCR was the method, and the copy in TCRdb shows in-frame clones only, minus some. The sample consists of approximately 120,000 clones, roughly 79% of them appearing once. The sequenced sample consisted of PBMCs. This TCR was sampled from a woman aged 45-65 years in good health and CMV-seropositive.

CDR3: CASSPTGAGTGELFF. For the CDR3, the DNA is TGTGCCAGCAGCCCGACAGGGGCCGGCACCGGGGAGCTGTTTTTT. The rearrangement uses TRBV11-3 and TRBJ2-2; 8 bases are a match to TRBD1. V was clipped by 5 bases and J by 4 bases; unmatched bases: 6. The CDR3 contains 15 residues. Germline V gene sequence: CDR1 SGHNT, CDR2 YENEEA.